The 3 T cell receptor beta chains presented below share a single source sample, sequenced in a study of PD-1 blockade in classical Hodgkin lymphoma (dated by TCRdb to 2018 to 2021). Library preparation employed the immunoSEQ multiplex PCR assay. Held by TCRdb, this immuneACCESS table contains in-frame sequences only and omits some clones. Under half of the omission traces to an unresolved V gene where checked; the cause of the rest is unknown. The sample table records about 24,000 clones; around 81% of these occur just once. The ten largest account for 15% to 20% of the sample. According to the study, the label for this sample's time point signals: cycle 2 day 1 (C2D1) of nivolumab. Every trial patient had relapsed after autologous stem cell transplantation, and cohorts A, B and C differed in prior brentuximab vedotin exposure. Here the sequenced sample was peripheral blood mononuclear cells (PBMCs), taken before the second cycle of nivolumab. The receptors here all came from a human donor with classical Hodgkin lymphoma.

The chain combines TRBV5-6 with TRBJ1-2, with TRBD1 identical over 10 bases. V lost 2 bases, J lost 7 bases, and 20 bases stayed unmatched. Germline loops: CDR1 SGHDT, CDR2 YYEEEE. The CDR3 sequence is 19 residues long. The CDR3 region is CASSLSRGVGTGVSGGYTF. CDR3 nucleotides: TGTGCCAGCAGCTTAAGTCGAGGGGTTGGGACAGGGGTAAGCGGTGGCTACACCTTC. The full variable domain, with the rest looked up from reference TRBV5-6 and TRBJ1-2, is DAGVTQSPTHLIKTRGQQVTLRCSPKSGHDTVSWYQQALGQGPQFIFQYYEEEERQRGNFPDRFSGHQFPNYSSELNVNALLLGDSALYLCASSLSRGVGTGVSGGYTFGSGTRLTVV.

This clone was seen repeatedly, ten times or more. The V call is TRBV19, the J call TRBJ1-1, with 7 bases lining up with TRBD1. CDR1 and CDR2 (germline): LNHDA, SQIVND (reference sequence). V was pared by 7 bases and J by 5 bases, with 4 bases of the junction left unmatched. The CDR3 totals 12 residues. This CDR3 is CASKQGMTEAFF. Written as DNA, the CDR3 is TGTGCCAGTAAACAGGGGATGACTGAAGCTTTCTTT.

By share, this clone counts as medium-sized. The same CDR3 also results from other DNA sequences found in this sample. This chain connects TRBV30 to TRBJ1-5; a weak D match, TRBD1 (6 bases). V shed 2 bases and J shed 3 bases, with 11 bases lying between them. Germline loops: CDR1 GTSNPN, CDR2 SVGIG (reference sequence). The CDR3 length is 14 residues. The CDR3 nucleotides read TGTGCCTGGAGTCCAGGGGAATCCAATCAGCCCCAGCATTTT. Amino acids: CAWSPGESNQPQHF.